This entry features one T cell receptor beta chain sequence. Its antigen is undetermined. TCRdb independently ran MiXCR on the multiplex PCR reads; one entry per CDR3 protein. The table lists about 180,000 distinct CDR3 sequences, 30% to 35% of them singletons, with 3.5% to 4.5% in the top ten. The data derive from a study of breast tumors, draining lymph nodes, adjacent tissues. Whole-study results and caveats: Luminal-like breast cancer showed significantly greater tumor-nontumor repertoire similarity than basal-like breast cancer did. Data only fit, rather than demonstrated, lymph node origin of most tumor T cells. Tumor repertoires ranked between lymph nodes and nontumor tissue in diversity, with V and J gene preferences. Findings are consistent with lymph node origin and intratumoral expansion of most tumor T cells.

CDR1 is SGHTA and CDR2 is FQGTGA in the germline V gene. Losses at the gene ends were 5 bases for V and 7 bases for J; bases not matched to a gene: 5. The CDR3 runs to 13 residues. Breast cancer patients provided tissue from their axillary draining lymph nodes. Input material: axillary lymph node tissue. This chain connects TRBV7-3 to TRBJ2-7; 10 bases are shared with TRBD2. This receptor was obtained from a female donor with breast cancer. Some clones in this sample may be carry-over from other donors' samples. The CDR3: CASSLAGALEQYF. CDR3 nucleotide sequence: TGTGCCAGCAGCCTAGCGGGAGCTTTAGAGCAGTACTTC.